The rows below give T cell receptor beta chains drawn from one sample of a study of blood T cell repertoires in COVID-19. Some clones are missing from TCRdb's copy, which holds only in-frame ones; the method was immunoSEQ multiplex PCR. Here the sample spans fewer than 110,000 clones, approximately 90% being singletons. The sequencing sample was made of peripheral blood. All receptors come from an elderly woman in a cohort sampled during active COVID-19. Both conserved end residues are part of each CDR3. D genes are given only for firm matches. A row's size may be missing; if present it is once, few, many or a size class.

D gene	V gene	J gene	clone size	CDR3 DNA	CDR3 protein
NA	TRBV2	TRBJ2-7	NA	TGTGCCAGCACCGAGAGAGAGGTCAGCTACGAGCAGTACTTC	CASTEREVSYEQYF
TRBD1	TRBV5-1	TRBJ1-4	NA	TGCGCCAGCAGCACCACGGACAGGGGGCGCGCAACTAATGAAAAACTGTTTTTT	CASSTTDRGRATNEKLFF
NA	TRBV11-2	TRBJ2-3	once	TGTGCCAGCAGCTCAAAATCAAGAGTCCCCACAGATACGCAGTATTTT	CASSSKSRVPTDTQYF
TRBD2	TRBV6-5	TRBJ2-7	once	TGTGCCAGCAGGGGGGGGTCTTACGAGCAGTACTTC	CASRGGSYEQYF
NA	TRBV12-1	TRBJ2-6	NA	TGTGCCAGCAACAGGACCACAGGGGGCTCCGGCTCTGGGGCCAACGTCCTGACTTTC	CASNRTTGGSGSGANVLTF
NA	TRBV4-2	TRBJ2-7	NA	TGTGCCAGCAGCCAATTCGGGACAACCTCCTACGAGCAGTACTTC	CASSQFGTTSYEQYF
TRBD2	TRBV18	TRBJ2-3	NA	TGTGCCAGCTCCGGCCTAGCGGGGGGGCGAGGCACAGATACGCAGTATTTT	CASSGLAGGRGTDTQYF
TRBD1	TRBV5-1	TRBJ1-5	NA	TGCGCCAGCAGCGCAGGGACAGGTAGCAATCAGCCCCAGCATTTT	CASSAGTGSNQPQHF
NA	TRBV11-2	TRBJ2-1	NA	TGTGCCAGCAGCAAGCTACAGGGTAGAGGCAATGAGCAGTTCTTC	CASSKLQGRGNEQFF
NA	TRBV9	TRBJ1-2	once	TGTGCCAGCAGCGTAGGTGATTACAGGGTCGGGATCACTCTTAATTCTAACTATGGCTACACCTTC	CASSVGDYRVGITLNSNYGYTF
TRBD2	TRBV6-5	TRBJ2-5	NA	TGTGCCACTACGGCGGGACTAGCGGGGACCCAGTACTTC	CATTAGLAGTQYF
TRBD1	TRBV5-1	TRBJ2-7	NA	TGCGCCAGCAGCTTCACAGGGGCGGACGAGCAGTACTTC	CASSFTGADEQYF
NA	TRBV7-3	TRBJ2-2	NA	TGTGCCAGCAGCGAAGGGACACCGAACACCGGGGAGCTGTTTTTT	CASSEGTPNTGELFF
NA	TRBV7-2	TRBJ2-3	NA	TGTGCCAGCAGCTTAGCGGGGGCCTGGGGAGATACGCAGTATTTT	CASSLAGAWGDTQYF